A single sample gave rise to the 10 T cell receptor beta chains below, sequenced in a study of tumor-infiltrating lymphocytes in localized non-small cell lung cancer. The assay was immunoSEQ multiplex PCR, and TCRdb's table has in-frame clones only and misses some. Of approximately 8,700 clones listed, approximately 84% are singletons. The material sequenced was uninvolved lung tissue not adjacent to the tumor. The receptor set was obtained from a human donor with non-small cell lung cancer.

V usage is TRBV27 and J usage is TRBJ1-2; unclear D gene. Trimming removed 2 bases at V and 2 bases at J, with 6 bases between. The CDR3 has 13 amino acids. Looked up from germline, CDR1 is MNHEY and CDR2 is SMNVEV (reference sequence). The CDR3: CASSLGINYGYTF. CDR3 nucleotides: TGTGCCAGCAGTTTAGGCATAAACTATGGCTACACCTTC.

This clone was seen once. V gene TRBV28 combines with J gene TRBJ1-2, with 9 positions matching TRBD1. The V segment lost 6 bases and the J segment 5 bases; nucleotides outside the gene matches: 4. The CDR3 spans 13 residues. CDR1 is MDHEN and CDR2 is SYDVKM in the germline V gene. The chain's CDR3 is CASSTGTGYGYTF. The CDR3 DNA follows: TGTGCCAGCAGCACCGGGACAGGGTATGGCTACACCTTC.

This clone was detected once. The chain combines TRBV27 with TRBJ1-6; D ambiguous. CDR3 size: 17 residues. Trimming pared 0 bases from V and 4 bases from J, leaving 13 bases between. The V gene's germline CDR1 is MNHEY and CDR2 SMNVEV (reference sequence). The CDR3 sequence: CASSLSSSWTYNSPLHF. CDR3 nucleotide sequence: TGTGCCAGCAGTTTATCGTCCTCCTGGACGTATAATTCACCCCTCCACTTT.

This sequence joins TRBV7-2 and TRBJ2-5; the match to TRBD2 covers 8 bases. The germline gives CDR1 SGHTA, CDR2 FQGNSA. The V gene end was trimmed by 5 bases and the J gene end by 4 bases; junction bases not matched to a gene: 3. The CDR3 is 13 amino acids. The CDR3 protein is CASSASGGETQYF. The CDR3 nucleotides are TGTGCCAGCAGCGCCAGCGGGGGAGAGACCCAGTACTTC.

V gene TRBV19 combines with J gene TRBJ1-5; D is unresolved. There are 13 residues in the CDR3. Trimming left V 3 bases short and J 2 bases short, with 5 bases between. The germline V gene has CDR1 LNHDA and CDR2 SQIVND (reference sequence). CDR3: CASSIGGNQPQHF. CDR3 DNA: TGTGCCAGTAGTATCGGAGGCAATCAGCCCCAGCATTTT.

The chain carries TRBV9 and TRBJ1-2, with no clear D. Germline V gene data show CDR1 as SGDLS and CDR2 as YYNGEE. V lost 2 bases and J lost 0, with 11 bases in between. CDR3 length: 15 residues. CDR3 coding DNA: TGTGCCAGCAGCGTGGACCTGTCAGCTAACTATGGCTACACCTTC. This translates into CASSVDLSANYGYTF.

The V gene is TRBV7-7, the J gene TRBJ2-1; the match to TRBD2 covers 13 bases. From germline, CDR1 is SSHAT and CDR2 FNYEAQ (reference sequence). V shed 5 bases and J 7 bases; nucleotides not matched to a gene: 2. This CDR3 region has 14 residues. The CDR3 DNA is TGTGCCAGCAGCCCGACTAGCGGGGGGAATGAGCAGTTCTTC. Protein product: CASSPTSGGNEQFF.

V usage is TRBV7-3 and J usage is TRBJ2-3; D possibly uses TRBD1 or TRBD2 (5 bases each). The CDR3 is 13 amino acids. V dropped 3 bases and J dropped 4 bases, with 8 bases sitting between them. Germline assignment: CDR1 SGHTA and CDR2 FQGTGA. This CDR3 is CASSFQGPDTQYF. CDR3 sequence (DNA): TGTGCCAGCAGCTTTCAGGGACCAGATACGCAGTATTTT. The full variable domain, rest sourced from reference TRBV7-3 and TRBJ2-3, is GAGVSQTPSNKVTEKGKYVELRCDPISGHTALYWYRQSLGQGPEFLIYFQGTGAADDSGLPNDRFFAVRPEGSVSTLKIQRTERGDSAVYLCASSFQGPDTQYFGPGTRLTVL.

V and J are TRBV6-7 and TRBJ1-6, with 7 bases lining up with TRBD1. TRBV6-7 has ORF status, its function being uncertain. V lost 4 bases, J lost 9 bases, and 12 bases stayed unmatched. The CDR3 totals 16 residues. CDR3 in DNA: TGTGCCAGCAGTTCTACAATCCAGGGGGTTCGTTCACCCCTCCACTTT. Amino acid sequence: CASSSTIQGVRSPLHF.

This clone was counted a single time. The chain couples TRBV15 to TRBJ2-6; D might be TRBD2 (5 bases). The V end lost 0 bases, the J end lost 0 bases, and 6 bases lay between the germline ends. CDR3 length equals 16 residues. Germline CDR1 is LNHNV and CDR2 is YYDKDF (reference sequence). The chain's CDR3 is CATSRDSGSGANVLTF. CDR3 in DNA: TGTGCCACCAGCAGAGACAGCGGCTCTGGGGCCAACGTCCTGACTTTC.